A selection of T cell receptor beta chains follows, all from one sample in a study of T-cell memory formation after mild COVID-19. MiXCR, run by TCRdb on the 5' RACE reads, gives a single entry per CDR3 protein. The sample records about 110,000 distinct CDR3 sequences, around 12% being singletons. The sample consisted of PBMCs or a T cell subset sorted from them (not recorded which). These receptors came from an adult woman who had mild COVID-19 (a few samples of this study predate the infection). Cell type and time point are not known. The CDR3 runs from the conserved cysteine through the conserved F or W. A D gene is named only where the DNA matches it firmly. Where a row states a size, it is once, few, many or the class of an expanded clone; other rows omit it.

>TRBJ2-7|15|TRBD1|TRBV5-1|few
TGCGCCAGCAGCCTGTGGACAGGGGGCAAGAACGAGCAGTACTTC
CASSLWTGGKNEQYF
>TRBJ2-7|14|TRBD2|TRBV12-3/TRBV12-4|few
TGTGCCAGCAGCCCGACGCCGGGGGGGAACGAGCAGTACTTC
CASSPTPGGNEQYF
>TRBJ1-2|15|TRBD1|TRBV6-6|-
TGTGCCAGCAGTTCCGGGACAGGGCTTGGTTATGGCTACACCTTC
CASSSGTGLGYGYTF
>TRBJ2-1|16|TRBD2|TRBV4-2|many
TGTGCCAGCAGCCAAGGCGGCGGGAGCGACTACAATGAGCAGTTCTTC
CASSQGGGSDYNEQFF
>TRBJ2-3|14|TRBD2|TRBV7-2|-
TGTGCCAGCAGCTTAAATAGCGGGGGGGATACGCAGTATTTT
CASSLNSGGDTQYF
>TRBJ1-2|12|-|TRBV5-1|-
TGCGCCAGCAGCTTGTACGGGTATGGCTACACCTTC
CASSLYGYGYTF
>TRBJ2-7|12|-|TRBV10-3|few
TGTGCCATCGGGGACCACTCCTACGAGCAGTACTTC
CAIGDHSYEQYF
>TRBJ2-7|15|-|TRBV11-1|many
TGTGCCAGCAGCTCTGACCGGGACAATTCATACGAGCAGTACTTC
CASSSDRDNSYEQYF
>TRBJ2-7|12|-|TRBV5-1|-
TGCGCCAGCAGCCCGAGCGAACGCGAGCAGTACTTC
CASSPSEREQYF
>TRBJ1-2|14|-|TRBV9|few
TGTGCCAGCAGCGGGACCAGGGCGGCGCATGGCTACACCTTC
CASSGTRAAHGYTF
>TRBJ1-2|11|-|TRBV20-1|-
TGCAGTGCTTTAACGGCTTATGGCTACACCTTC
CSALTAYGYTF
>TRBJ2-7|15|TRBD2|TRBV7-8|-
TGTGCCAGCAGCTTAGCGTATGCGGGAGGGTACGAGCAGTACTTC
CASSLAYAGGYEQYF
>TRBJ1-5|16|-|TRBV15|few
TGTGCCACCAGCAGAGATAGGTTCGGGAGCAATCAGCCCCAGCATTTT
CATSRDRFGSNQPQHF
>TRBJ2-5|14|-|TRBV12-3/TRBV12-4|many
TGTGCCAGCAGTCCCGACCCACCCCGTAGGGCCCAGTACTTC
CASSPDPPRRAQYF
>TRBJ2-5|17|TRBD1|TRBV5-1|many
TGCGCCAGCAGCCAAACTGGGACAGGGGGAGTACAAGAGACCCAGTACTTC
CASSQTGTGGVQETQYF
>TRBJ1-1|12|-|TRBV3-1|few
TGTGCCAGCAGCCAAGATCCTGCGGAAGCTTTCTTT
CASSQDPAEAFF
>TRBJ2-2|17|TRBD2|TRBV6-5|few
TGTGCCAGCCTGGGGCTAGCGGGAGGCCCGAACACCGGGGAGCTGTTTTTT
CASLGLAGGPNTGELFF
>TRBJ2-5|14|-|TRBV7-9|-
TGTGCCAGCAGTACAAACGGGGGGCCGGAGACCCAGTACTTC
CASSTNGGPETQYF
>TRBJ2-3|12|-|TRBV30|-
TGTGCCTGGAGGCGCCTTGCGGCTACGCAGTATTTT
CAWRRLAATQYF
>TRBJ2-1|17|TRBD2|TRBV11-3|-
TGTGCCAGCAGCTTAGCGACCGGGACTAGCGGGAGCAATGAGCAGTTCTTC
CASSLATGTSGSNEQFF
>TRBJ2-5|17|TRBD1|TRBV6-6|few
TGTGCCAGCACCCCCTTGACAGGGACGGGTGACCAAGAGACCCAGTACTTC
CASTPLTGTGDQETQYF
>TRBJ2-2|15|-|TRBV15|few
TGTGCCACCAAGGAAGGGGGAGACGGAACCGGGGAGCTGTTTTTT
CATKEGGDGTGELFF
>TRBJ2-7|16|TRBD2|TRBV5-5|-
TGTGCCAGCAGCTGGGAGGCTAGCGGGAGGACAGGAGAGCAGTACTTC
CASSWEASGRTGEQYF
>TRBJ2-2|15|-|TRBV5-8|few
TGTGCCAGCAGGGCCGGGACATGGAACACCGGGGAGCTGTTTTTT
CASRAGTWNTGELFF
>TRBJ2-3|16|TRBD2|TRBV7-9|-
TGTGCCAGCAGCTTAGGAGCGGGAGTTGCTACAGATACGCAGTATTTT
CASSLGAGVATDTQYF
>TRBJ2-1|19|-|TRBV6-2/TRBV6-3|-
TGTGCCAGCAGCCAGGGCCACTCCTCGGGCTCTTATGAGTACAATGAGCAGTTCTTC
CASSQGHSSGSYEYNEQFF
>TRBJ2-7|13|-|TRBV4-1|-
TGCGCCAGCAGCCACGGGAGCTCCTACGAGCAGTACTTC
CASSHGSSYEQYF
>TRBJ2-7|15|TRBD1|TRBV6-2/TRBV6-3|-
TGTGCCAGCAGTTACCCCGGACAGGGGGCGTACGAGCAGTACTTC
CASSYPGQGAYEQYF
>TRBJ2-5|14|-|TRBV18|few
TGTGCCAGCTCACCTGCGTGGGGGGTAGAGACCCAGTACTTC
CASSPAWGVETQYF
>TRBJ1-1|13|TRBD1|TRBV29-1|few
TGCAGCGTTGATTCGGGACAGGGACCTGAAGCTTTCTTT
CSVDSGQGPEAFF
>TRBJ2-2|17|-|TRBV20-1|few
TGCAGTGCTAGAGGGGGGACACTTACGTTAAACACCGGGGAGCTGTTTTTT
CSARGGTLTLNTGELFF
>TRBJ1-2|12|-|TRBV12-3/TRBV12-4|few
TGTGCCAGCAGTTTTACGGGATATGGCTACACCTTC
CASSFTGYGYTF
>TRBJ2-1|16|TRBD1|TRBV12-3/TRBV12-4|-
TGTGCCAGCAGTTCGTCCACCGGGACAGCCTACAATGAGCAGTTCTTC
CASSSSTGTAYNEQFF
>TRBJ2-7|15|-|TRBV21-1|few
TGTGCCAGCAGCATTCGGAGACAGGGGCGGTACGAGCAGTACTTC
CASSIRRQGRYEQYF
>TRBJ1-2|14|-|TRBV6-5|few
TGTGCCAGCAGTTACTCGGGGTTAGGGGATGGCTACACCTTC
CASSYSGLGDGYTF
>TRBJ2-1|18|TRBD2|TRBV5-1|-
TGCGCCAGCAGCTTTCTGCCTGGCCTAGCGGGGGGGCTTAATGAGCAGTTCTTC
CASSFLPGLAGGLNEQFF
>TRBJ2-3|14|TRBD2|TRBV20-1|many
TGCAGTGCTAGAGTAGGACTAGCATCAGATACGCAGTATTTT
CSARVGLASDTQYF
>TRBJ2-5|18|TRBD2|TRBV15|few
TGTGCCACCAGCAGAAAAACGACTAGCGGGGGCGGGCAAGAGACCCAGTACTTC
CATSRKTTSGGGQETQYF
>TRBJ2-7|13|-|TRBV7-9|many
TGTGCCAGCAGCTTAGTGGCCACCCGGGAGCAGTACTTC
CASSLVATREQYF
>TRBJ2-1|16|TRBD2|TRBV4-1|once
TGCGCCAGCAGCCAAGTGGCGGGAGTGTCCTACAATGAGCAGTTCTTC
CASSQVAGVSYNEQFF
>TRBJ2-1|12|-|TRBV29-1|-
TGCAGCGTCCCCCGGCCGGGGAATGAGCAGTTCTTC
CSVPRPGNEQFF
>TRBJ1-5|14|TRBD1|TRBV5-6|once
TGTGCCAGCAGCTTGGACAGGGGCGGGCAGCCCCAGCATTTT
CASSLDRGGQPQHF
>TRBJ2-7|12|-|TRBV20-1|many
TGCAGTGCTAGAGCCCTAGGCCACGAGCAGTACTTC
CSARALGHEQYF
>TRBJ2-1|14|TRBD2|TRBV27|few
TGTGCCAGCACCGGACTAGCGGCCTACAATGAGCAGTTCTTC
CASTGLAAYNEQFF
>TRBJ2-7|15|TRBD1|TRBV5-6|few
TGTGCCAGCAGCTTGGACAGGGGGCTTTCCTACGAGCAGTACTTC
CASSLDRGLSYEQYF
>TRBJ1-2|14|-|TRBV5-1|few
TGCGCCAGCAGCTTGTTCGAAGCTAACTATGGCTACACCTTC
CASSLFEANYGYTF
>TRBJ2-7|15|TRBD1|TRBV4-1|-
TGCGCCAGCAGCCTTACGGACAGGCGCTCCTACGAGCAGTACTTC
CASSLTDRRSYEQYF
>TRBJ2-7|15|-|TRBV27|few
TGTGCCAGCACCCTTAGGGGGAGCGGAGCCTACGAGCAGTACTTC
CASTLRGSGAYEQYF
>TRBJ2-7|14|TRBD1|TRBV7-9|medium-sized
TGTGCCAGCAGCCACCGGGACAGGAACTACGAGCAGTACTTC
CASSHRDRNYEQYF
>TRBJ2-3|15|-|TRBV7-6|-
TGTGCCAGCAGCTTCCTGACAGGGAGGACAGATACGCAGTATTTT
CASSFLTGRTDTQYF
>TRBJ2-7|15|TRBD2|TRBV27|-
TGTGCCAGCAGCCCAACTAGCGGGCCAAGCTACGAGCAGTACTTC
CASSPTSGPSYEQYF
>TRBJ1-1|16|-|TRBV4-3|-
TGCGCCAGCAGCCAAGAGTTCCGACGGCAGAACACTGAAGCTTTCTTT
CASSQEFRRQNTEAFF
>TRBJ2-7|8|-|TRBV12-3/TRBV12-4|many
TGTGCCAGCAGCCGTACAGAATTC
CASSRTEF
>TRBJ1-1|12|-|TRBV11-2|-
TGTGCCAGCAGCTTATGGGTCCCTGAAGCTTTCTTT
CASSLWVPEAFF
>TRBJ2-1|12|-|TRBV21-1|few
TGTGCCATTTCGGACAGCTACAATGAGCAGTTCTTC
CAISDSYNEQFF